Below, 6 T cell receptor beta chains from the same sample are listed, as sequenced in a study of cytomegalovirus exposure and HLA in healthy donors. A multiplex PCR was run with 60 Vbeta primers and 13 Jbeta primers. The method was immunoSEQ multiplex PCR; TCRdb's version includes in-frame clones alone and lacks a portion of them. The data show about 160,000 clones, approximately 77% seen once. Specimen: PBMCs. Receptors originate from a man between 45 and 60 years old in good health and CMV-seropositive.

The chain joins TRBV6-5 to TRBJ2-7; TRBD1 agrees at 12 bases. V was pared by 4 bases and J by 2 bases, with 3 bases of the junction left unmatched. Germline V gives CDR1 MNHEY, CDR2 SVGAGI. The CDR3 totals 15 residues. The CDR3 DNA is TGTGCCAGCAGTTTCCGGGACAGGGGGCCCTACGAGCAGTACTTC. Its protein product is CASSFRDRGPYEQYF.

The chain recombines TRBV18 with TRBJ2-2; 7 bases map to TRBD1. Looked up from germline, CDR1 is KGHSH and CDR2 is LQKENI. J gave up 0 bases and V 5 bases, and 6 bases lay outside the gene matches. The CDR3 covers 16 residues. The CDR3 region has the DNA TGTGCCAGCTCAACTACAGGGGCAGCGAACACCGGGGAGCTGTTTTTT. This codes for CASSTTGAANTGELFF.

This chain connects TRBV4-3 to TRBJ1-2, with D uncertain. This CDR3 has 15 amino acids. Trimming left V 0 bases short and J 3 bases short, with 11 bases between. Germline loops: CDR1 LGHNA, CDR2 YSLEER. CDR3 sequence: CASSQEQRADYGYTF. The DNA of the CDR3 is TGCGCCAGCAGCCAAGAACAGAGGGCAGACTATGGCTACACCTTC.

V usage is TRBV18 and J usage is TRBJ2-7, with D maybe TRBD1 (7 bases). Trimming pared 2 bases from V and 3 bases from J, leaving 14 bases between. Germline values: CDR1 KGHSH, CDR2 LQKENI. The CDR3 is 15 amino acids. CDR3: CASSPAGGKGYEQYF. The CDR3 DNA is TGTGCCAGCTCACCAGCAGGGGGGAAGGGCTACGAGCAGTACTTC.

A few counts support this clone. J is TRBJ1-5 and V is TRBV4-1, with D possibly matching TRBD1 (6 bases). The germline V gene has CDR1 MGHRA and CDR2 YSYEKL. This CDR3 is 15 amino acids long. V lost 4 bases, J lost 0 bases, and 10 bases lay in between. The CDR3, as DNA: TGCGCCAGCAGCCTAGGGGGAGTTAGCAATCAGCCCCAGCATTTT. Translating it yields CASSLGGVSNQPQHF.

This clone has only a few counts. The chain uses TRBV4-3 and TRBJ2-4; weak D call: TRBD2 (6 bases). Per germline, CDR1 LGHNA and CDR2 YSLEER. V gave up 0 bases and J gave up 3 bases, with 9 bases separating them. The CDR3 consists of 15 residues. The CDR3 sequence: CASSQEGGGKNIQYF. The CDR3, as DNA: TGCGCCAGCAGCCAAGAGGGGGGAGGCAAAAACATTCAGTACTTC.